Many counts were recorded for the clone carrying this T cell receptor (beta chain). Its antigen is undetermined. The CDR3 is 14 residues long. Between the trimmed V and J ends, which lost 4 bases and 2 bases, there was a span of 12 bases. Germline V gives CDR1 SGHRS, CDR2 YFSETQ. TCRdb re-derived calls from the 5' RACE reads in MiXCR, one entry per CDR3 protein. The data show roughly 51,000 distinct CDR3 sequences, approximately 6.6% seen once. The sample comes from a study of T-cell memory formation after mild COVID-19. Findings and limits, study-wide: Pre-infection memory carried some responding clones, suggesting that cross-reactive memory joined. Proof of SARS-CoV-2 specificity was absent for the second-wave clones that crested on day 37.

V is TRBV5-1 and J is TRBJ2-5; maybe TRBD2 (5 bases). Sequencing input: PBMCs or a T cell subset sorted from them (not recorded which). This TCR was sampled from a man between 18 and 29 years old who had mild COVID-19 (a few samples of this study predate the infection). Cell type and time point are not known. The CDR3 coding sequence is TGCGCCAGCAGCCCGAGCGGCCAACAAGAGACCCAGTACTTC. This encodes CASSPSGQQETQYF.